One sample yielded the 10 T cell receptor beta chains listed below, sequenced in a study of blood T cell repertoires in COVID-19. Some clones are missing from TCRdb's copy, which holds only in-frame ones; the method was immunoSEQ multiplex PCR. The data show around 400,000 clones, around 92% seen once. The material sequenced was PBMCs or T cells enriched from blood (not recorded which). All receptors come from a woman in her twenties or thirties who had recovered from COVID-19.

This chain connects TRBV5-1 to TRBJ2-7, with 11 bases matching TRBD2. V gave up 5 bases and J gave up 11 bases; unmatched junction bases: 9. This CDR3 has 13 amino acids. Per germline, CDR1 SGHRS and CDR2 YFSETQ. CDR3 in DNA: TGCGCCAGCAGTTTTATAGCGGGAGGGGAAAAGTACTTC. Encoded protein: CASSFIAGGEKYF.

This chain uses TRBV3-1 (or the pseudogene TRBV3-2) with TRBJ2-2; TRBD1 matches at 9 bases. CDR1 and CDR2 (germline): LGHDT, YNNKEL (reference sequence). This CDR3 is built from 17 residues. Trimming at V came to 5 bases and at J to 6 bases, leaving 13 bases not matched to a gene. This CDR3 is CASSSLPGQGNPGELFF. CDR3 in DNA: TGTGCCAGCAGCTCCCTACCGGGACAGGGAAACCCCGGGGAGCTGTTTTTT.

The chain joins TRBV30 to TRBJ2-7; 9 positions agree with TRBD1. Trimming removed 0 bases from V and 2 bases from J; junction bases left unmatched: 5. The CDR3 has 15 residues. From germline, CDR1 is GTSNPN and CDR2 SVGIG (reference sequence). For the CDR3, the DNA is TGTGCCTGGAGTGTACCCTGGACAGGGGCCTACGAGCAGTACTTC. Protein: CAWSVPWTGAYEQYF.

This clone has only one observation. The chain has TRBV18 and TRBJ1-3; D possibly corresponds to TRBD1 (5 bases). V was clipped by 3 bases and J by 9 bases, with 21 bases between them. Germline CDR1 reads KGHSH; CDR2 reads LQKENI. The CDR3 contains 16 residues. The DNA of the CDR3 is TGTGCCAGCTCACCCGTCGGGGGGTTTGGGCTAACCACCATATATTTT. Its translation: CASSPVGGFGLTTIYF.

A note on this clone: Different DNA sequences within this sample yield the same CDR3. V usage is TRBV6-1 and J usage is TRBJ1-1; no clear D gene. V lost 1 base, J lost 1 base, and 10 bases lay in between. This CDR3 region has 15 residues. The V gene's germline CDR1 is MNHNS and CDR2 SASEGT. CDR3 sequence: CASSEVRGRNTEAFF. The CDR3 DNA reads TGTGCCAGCAGTGAAGTCAGAGGGAGGAACACTGAAGCTTTCTTT.

Details on this clone: The junction does not match germline at one end; this may be a read error. The chain carries TRBV7-9 and TRBJ2-1; D call uncertain. The CDR3 sequence is 14 residues long. The germline V gene encodes CDR1 SEHNR and CDR2 FQNEAQ (reference sequence). In DNA, the CDR3 is TGTGCCAGCAGCTTATTTGGGCCAGGTGACAATGTGCTCTTC. Its protein is CASSLFGPGDNVLF.

This clone came up once. J is TRBJ1-1 and V is TRBV18; 7 nucleotides match TRBD1. Per the germline V gene, CDR1 is KGHSH and CDR2 is LQKENI. The CDR3 is 14 amino acids. The J segment lost 5 bases and the V segment lost 2 bases, leaving 5 bases of the junction unmatched. CDR3 in amino acids: CASSPDRAVTEAFF. The CDR3 nucleotides read TGTGCCAGCTCACCAGACAGGGCCGTAACTGAAGCTTTCTTT.

This chain uses TRBV19 with TRBJ2-7, with D possibly being TRBD2 (5 bases). Germline CDR1 is LNHDA and CDR2 is SQIVND (reference sequence). This CDR3 contains 14 residues. V was clipped by 0 bases and J by 3 bases, with 9 bases between them. The CDR3 protein is CASSIDLRVYEQYF. Here the CDR3 DNA reads TGTGCCAGTAGTATAGACCTGAGGGTCTACGAGCAGTACTTC.

This chain joins TRBV6-1 and TRBJ1-2; the D is unclear. Germline V CDR1 and CDR2: MNHNS, SASEGT. V lost 1 base and J lost 4, with 10 bases in between. The length of the CDR3 is 14 residues. CDR3 amino acids: CASSEEVRIYGYTF. The CDR3 DNA follows: TGTGCCAGCAGTGAAGAAGTCAGAATCTATGGCTACACCTTC.

The rearrangement links TRBV7-2 to TRBJ1-2; D is undetermined. CDR1 SGHTA and CDR2 FQGNSA come from the germline V gene. The CDR3 has 15 amino acids. With 1 base removed from V and 8 bases from J, the gap between germline ends came to 17 bases. The CDR3, as DNA: TGTGCCAGCAGCTTAGGGAGAATAATGGCTATGGGCTACACCTTC. It encodes CASSLGRIMAMGYTF.